This is a list of T cell receptor beta chains from one sample in a study of T cells in Graves' hyperthyroidism and ophthalmopathy. TCRdb reprocessed the multiplex PCR reads via MiXCR and lists one record per CDR3 protein. The repertoire holds about 200,000 distinct CDR3 sequences, with about 17% as singletons. Sequenced input: blood. The receptors shown here come from a man aged 40-49 years with Graves' hyperthyroidism. Both conserved end residues are part of each CDR3.

v_call: TRBV7-8
cdr3_length: 17
cdr3_aa: CASSLTTPGQGYEKLFF

v_call: TRBV24-1
cdr3_length: 15
cdr3_aa: CATSDWTSGGNEQFF

v_call: TRBV30
cdr3_length: 15
cdr3_aa: CAWSASRAWEETQYF

v_call: TRBV20-1
cdr3_length: 14
cdr3_aa: CSAQTFGAWTEAFF

v_call: TRBV2
cdr3_length: 14
cdr3_aa: CASSGSGGQETQYF

v_call: TRBV5-1
cdr3_length: 14
cdr3_aa: CASSLGREYNEQFF

v_call: TRBV7-9
cdr3_length: 14
cdr3_aa: CASSSGGGRISYTF

v_call: TRBV7-2
cdr3_length: 14
cdr3_aa: CASSFAGPHQPQHF

v_call: TRBV20-1
cdr3_length: 15
cdr3_aa: CSAPGLAGGSDTQYF

v_call: TRBV2
cdr3_length: 15
cdr3_aa: CASRGTQTPDQPQHF

v_call: TRBV18
cdr3_length: 15
cdr3_aa: CASSPNRGHVDTQYF

v_call: TRBV11-2
cdr3_length: 13
cdr3_aa: CASSLALAAEQYF

v_call: TRBV6-6
cdr3_length: 16
cdr3_aa: CASSYPRGQVGNAIYF

v_call: TRBV10-1
cdr3_length: 15
cdr3_aa: CASARETANTGELFF

v_call: TRBV20-1
cdr3_length: 14
cdr3_aa: CSARRSEGETEAFF

v_call: TRBV6-1
cdr3_length: 13
cdr3_aa: CASREGQDYEQYF

v_call: TRBV7-2
cdr3_length: 15
cdr3_aa: CASSLDRELTDTQYF

v_call: TRBV7-3
cdr3_length: 13
cdr3_aa: CASSLSANSEQYF

v_call: TRBV28
cdr3_length: 15
cdr3_aa: CASSPRTRLYNEQFF

v_call: TRBV19
cdr3_length: 15
cdr3_aa: CATSPTGTGDQPQHF

v_call: TRBV20-1
cdr3_length: 15
cdr3_aa: CSAPHAGTGEREQYF

v_call: TRBV12-3/TRBV12-4
cdr3_length: 16
cdr3_aa: CASSPNPGQGNTEAFF